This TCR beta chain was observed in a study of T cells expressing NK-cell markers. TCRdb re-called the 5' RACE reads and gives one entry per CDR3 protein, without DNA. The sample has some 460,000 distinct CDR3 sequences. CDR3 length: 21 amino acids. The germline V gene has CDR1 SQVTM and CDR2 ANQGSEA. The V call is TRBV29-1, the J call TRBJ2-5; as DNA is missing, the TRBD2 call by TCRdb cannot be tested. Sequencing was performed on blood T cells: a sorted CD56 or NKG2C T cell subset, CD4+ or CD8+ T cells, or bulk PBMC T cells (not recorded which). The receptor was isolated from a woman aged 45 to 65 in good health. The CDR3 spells CSVGQTLTGTRFGLAQETQYF.